A single sample is the source of the 10 T cell receptor beta chains below, sequenced in a study of T and B cells in COVID-19 patients. BIOMED2 TRB-A/B primer pools were used in multiplex TRB PCR. TCRdb itself ran the multiplex PCR reads through MiXCR, one entry per CDR3 protein. The table has over 5,500 distinct CDR3 sequences, roughly 30% seen once. From blood, about 240-550 ng of genomic DNA served as TRB template. The sequenced material came from blood. Receptor source: a human donor with active COVID-19.

The V call is TRBV7-9, the J call TRBJ1-2; TRBD1 aligns across 8 bases. CDR3 size: 13 residues. The germline gives CDR1 SEHNR, CDR2 FQNEAQ (reference sequence). Trimming cost V 6 bases and J 3 bases; bases outside gene matches: 3. The CDR3 coding sequence is TGTGCCAGCAGAATGGGACAGGACTATGGCTACACCTTC. It encodes CASRMGQDYGYTF.

The CDR3: CAIRGDVTYEQYV. The DNA for the CDR3 is TGTGCCATCAGGGGGGATGTGACCTACGAGCAGTACGTC. V is TRBV10-3 and J is TRBJ2-7; D tentatively reads TRBD1 or TRBD2 (5 bases each). CDR3 length: 13 amino acids. V lost 6 bases and J lost 2, with 11 bases in between. The germline V gene has CDR1 ENHRY and CDR2 SYGVKD.

This clonotype was seen a few times. This sequence joins TRBV7-6 and TRBJ2-1, with 8 positions matching TRBD1. The CDR3 runs to 14 residues. V lost 5 bases, J lost 6 bases, and 6 bases stayed unmatched. CDR1 SGHVS and CDR2 FNYEAQ come from the germline V gene. The CDR3 loop reads CASSKDRARNEQFF. The CDR3, as DNA: TGTGCCAGCAGCAAGGACAGGGCGCGCAATGAGCAGTTCTTC.

This clonotype is medium-sized. The gene calls are TRBV19 and TRBJ2-6; 8 bases match TRBD1. V lost 4 bases and J lost 0; bases outside the gene matches: 11. This CDR3 is 19 amino acids long. Germline-derived CDR1 and CDR2 are LNHDA and SQIVND (reference sequence). The CDR3: CASSTSTGEYSSGANVLTF. Here the CDR3 DNA reads TGTGCCAGTAGTACATCGACAGGGGAATATAGCTCTGGGGCCAACGTCCTGACTTTC.

Written as DNA, the CDR3 is TGTGCCAGCAGCTTAGGGGACAGGAGCACCTATAATTCACCCCTCCACTTT. The encoded protein is CASSLGDRSTYNSPLHF. The chain carries TRBV7-9 and TRBJ1-6; the match to TRBD1 covers 8 bases. The CDR3 consists of 17 residues. J was trimmed by 2 bases and V by 1 base; bases with no gene match: 4. Germline V gene lookup returns CDR1 SEHNR and CDR2 FQNEAQ (reference sequence).

Comments on this clonotype: This clone may be a read error of a much larger clone one base away. V usage is TRBV27 and J usage is TRBJ2-7; 7 bases map to TRBD2. This CDR3 has 14 amino acids. CDR1 and CDR2 from the germline V gene are MNHEY and SMNVEV (reference sequence). The CDR3 is CASRPSGNTYEQCF. As DNA, the CDR3 is TGTGCCAGCAGGCCTAGCGGAAATACCTACGAGCAGTGCTTC.

This clonotype is medium-sized by share. The genes are TRBV12-3 or TRBV12-4 and TRBJ2-3; D gene uncertain. Trimming pared 5 bases from V and 6 bases from J, leaving 12 bases between. The CDR3 sequence is 13 residues long. Here the CDR3 reads CASSPDYGDTQYF. DNA for the CDR3: TGTGCCAGCAGTCCAGATTATGGGGATACGCAGTATTTT.

This clonotype is medium-sized in the sample. J is TRBJ1-4 and V is TRBV29-1; D ambiguous. This CDR3 has 12 residues. The ends were cut back, 7 bases at V and 6 bases at J, with 12 bases in the middle. Germline V gene sequence: CDR1 SQVTM, CDR2 ANQGSEA. The CDR3 DNA reads as TGCAGCGCCCATGGATCAGATGAAAAACTGTTTTTT. As protein: CSAHGSDEKLFF. Drawing the rest from reference TRBV29-1 and TRBJ1-4, the complete variable domain is SAVISQKPSRDICQRGTSLTIQCQVDSQVTMMFWYRQQPGQSLTLIATANQGSEATYESGFVIDKFPISRPNLTFSTLTVSNMSPEDSSIYLCSAHGSDEKLFFGSGTQLSVL.

By share, this clonotype ranks as medium-sized. The V and J genes are TRBV19 and TRBJ2-3; D might be TRBD1 (6 bases). CDR3 size: 15 residues. V lost 4 bases, J lost 6 bases, and 17 bases lay in between. Germline assignment: CDR1 LNHDA and CDR2 SQIVND (reference sequence). The CDR3 DNA is TGTGCCAGTAGTACACCTATTACAGGGTCCGATACGCAGTATTTT. Translated: CASSTPITGSDTQYF.

This clonotype was seen once. The genes are TRBV18 and TRBJ1-1; unclear D gene. V lost 0 bases and J 5 bases, leaving 10 bases between the germline ends. CDR1 is KGHSH and CDR2 is LQKENI in the germline V gene. The CDR3 extends over 14 amino acids. This CDR3 reads CASSPPTRITEAFF. The CDR3, as DNA: TGTGCCAGCTCACCACCGACGAGGATTACTGAAGCTTTCTTT.